These 16 T cell receptor beta chains share one sample of origin, sequenced in a study of blood T cell repertoires in COVID-19. Data came from immunoSEQ multiplex PCR; TCRdb stores just in-frame clones and leaves some out. The data show approximately 270,000 clones, roughly 84% seen once. The source material was peripheral blood. The receptors originated from a human donor with COVID-19, enrolled during active disease. The donor label of this sample is uncertain.

The chain employs TRBV18 and TRBJ2-6, with TRBD1 matching 7 bases. V was clipped by 6 bases and J by 0 bases; unmatched bases: 11. The CDR3 is 18 amino acids. Germline CDR1 and CDR2: KGHSH and LQKENI. CDR3 region: CASSQTGIPLSGANVLTF. CDR3 DNA sequence: TGTGCCAGCTCGCAGACAGGGATCCCACTCTCTGGGGCCAACGTCCTGACTTTC.

V and J are TRBV3-1 (or the pseudogene TRBV3-2) and TRBJ2-7; TRBD2 matches at 7 bases. This CDR3 contains 15 residues. In germline, CDR1 is LGHDT, CDR2 YNNKEL (reference sequence). Trimming took 4 bases from V and 0 from J; bases not matched to a gene: 6. The chain's CDR3 is CASSLFGDYSYEQYF. CDR3 DNA: TGTGCCAGCAGCCTTTTCGGGGACTACTCCTACGAGCAGTACTTC.

This chain joins TRBV7-2 and TRBJ2-7; 7 bases line up with TRBD2. CDR3 size: 14 residues. Trimming removed 0 bases from V and 7 bases from J; junction bases left unmatched: 6. The germline V gene has CDR1 SGHTA and CDR2 FQGNSA. The CDR3 nucleotides read TGTGCCAGCAGCTTAGCGGGAGGGCCTGGGGAGCAGTACTTC. As protein: CASSLAGGPGEQYF.

The rearrangement uses TRBV5-4 and TRBJ1-2; 10 nucleotides agree with TRBD1. The V gene end was trimmed by 4 bases and the J gene end by 3 bases; junction bases not matched to a gene: 6. This CDR3 has 15 residues. Per the germline V gene, CDR1 is SGHNT and CDR2 is YYREEE (reference sequence). CDR3 sequence reads: CASSGGTGADYGYTF. CDR3 bases: TGTGCCAGCAGCGGGGGGACAGGGGCGGACTATGGCTACACCTTC.

The chain has TRBV19 and TRBJ1-3, with 10 bases matching TRBD1. The CDR3 totals 15 residues. Per germline, CDR1 LNHDA and CDR2 SQIVND (reference sequence). The J segment lost 2 bases and the V segment lost 6 bases, leaving 4 bases of the junction unmatched. CDR3 coding DNA: TGTGCCAGTAGCCCGGGACAGGGGCCTGGAAACACCATATATTTT. It yields the protein CASSPGQGPGNTIYF. The whole variable domain, remainder taken from reference TRBV19 and TRBJ1-3, is DGGITQSPKYLFRKEGQNVTLSCEQNLNHDAMYWYRQDPGQGLRLIYYSQIVNDFQKGDIAEGYSVSREKKESFPLTVTSAQKNPTAFYLCASSPGQGPGNTIYFGEGSWLTVV.

The chain links TRBV19 to TRBJ1-5, with D tentatively TRBD1 (5 bases). Germline-derived CDR1 and CDR2 are LNHDA and SQIVND (reference sequence). V shed 3 bases and J shed 2 bases, with 14 bases lying between them. The CDR3 contains 16 residues. CDR3 bases: TGTGCCAGTAGTATCGGGGGGAGCGGGGGCAATCAGCCCCAGCATTTT. Its translation: CASSIGGSGGNQPQHF.

The gene calls are TRBV3-1 (or the pseudogene TRBV3-2) and TRBJ2-3; TRBD2 matches at 10 bases. The length of the CDR3 is 16 residues. CDR1 and CDR2 from the germline V gene are LGHDT and YNNKEL (reference sequence). Trimming took 4 bases from V and 0 from J; bases not matched to a gene: 4. The CDR3 protein is CASSPLAGASTDTQYF. The CDR3 nucleotides are TGTGCCAGCAGCCCCCTAGCGGGAGCGAGCACAGATACGCAGTATTTT.

This sequence joins TRBV28 and TRBJ1-2; TRBD1 is a possible D gene (5 bases). The ends were cut back, 2 bases at V and 3 bases at J, with 13 bases in the middle. The germline V gene has CDR1 MDHEN and CDR2 SYDVKM. This CDR3 region has 15 residues. For the CDR3, the DNA is TGTGCCAGCAGTTTAGGCGGGGCGGAACACTATGGCTACACCTTC. Amino acids: CASSLGGAEHYGYTF.

The J gene is TRBJ1-5, the V gene TRBV19, with TRBD1 identical over 8 bases. This CDR3 is 13 amino acids long. CDR1 is LNHDA and CDR2 is SQIVND in the germline V gene (reference sequence). V was pared by 5 bases and J by 11 bases, with 8 bases of the junction left unmatched. CDR3 nucleotides: TGTGCCAGTAGTGTGACAGGGGTTATGGCCCAGCATTTT. This encodes CASSVTGVMAQHF. Full variable domain (outside the CDR3, taken from reference TRBV19 and TRBJ1-5): DGGITQSPKYLFRKEGQNVTLSCEQNLNHDAMYWYRQDPGQGLRLIYYSQIVNDFQKGDIAEGYSVSREKKESFPLTVTSAQKNPTAFYLCASSVTGVMAQHFGDGTRLSIL.

J is TRBJ1-1 and V is TRBV27; TRBD1 might be the D (6 bases). This CDR3 spans 12 amino acids. The V gene lost 7 bases and the J gene lost 6 bases, with 12 bases spanning the gap. Per the germline V gene, CDR1 is MNHEY and CDR2 is SMNVEV (reference sequence). Here the CDR3 reads CASTTGSAEAFF. The CDR3 DNA reads TGTGCCAGCACCACAGGGAGTGCTGAAGCTTTCTTT.

This clone was observed once. The chain uses TRBV9 and TRBJ2-1, with D maybe TRBD2 (6 bases). There are 15 residues in the CDR3. Deletions cut 0 bases from V and 7 bases from J, with 14 bases between. The germline V gene has CDR1 SGDLS and CDR2 YYNGEE. The CDR3, as DNA: TGTGCCAGCAGCGTAGGTCCCAGCGGGCCAAATGAGCAGTTCTTC. Protein sequence: CASSVGPSGPNEQFF.

The genes are TRBV28 and TRBJ1-4; a weak D match, TRBD1 (5 bases). Germline V CDR1 and CDR2: MDHEN, SYDVKM. V was clipped by 6 bases and J by 7 bases, with 15 bases between them. The CDR3 totals 14 residues. CDR3 region: CASRQTGATEKLFF. The CDR3 DNA is TGTGCCAGCAGACAAACAGGAGCCACTGAAAAACTGTTTTTT.

The chain links TRBV6-5 to TRBJ1-2; D possibly corresponds to TRBD1 (5 bases). Germline V lookup: CDR1 MNHEY, CDR2 SVGAGI. This CDR3 spans 14 amino acids. V gave up 6 bases and J gave up 5 bases, with 16 bases separating them. CDR3 DNA: TGTGCCAGCAGGCCGGGGGGAGGGGATTATGGCTACACCTTC. This sequence encodes CASRPGGGDYGYTF.

V and J are TRBV5-1 and TRBJ1-2, with 8 bases that match TRBD1. From germline, CDR1 is SGHRS and CDR2 YFSETQ. This CDR3 has 14 amino acids. The ends lost 4 bases at V and 8 bases at J; junction bases unmatched: 10. CDR3: CASSLQDRAGGYTF. CDR3 coding DNA: TGCGCCAGCAGCCTCCAGGACAGGGCAGGAGGCTACACCTTC.

This chain links TRBV5-6 with TRBJ1-5; perhaps TRBD1 as D (6 bases). Trimming shortened V by 3 bases and J by 2 bases, and 18 bases separated the two germline ends. The CDR3 loop spans 17 amino acids. Germline CDR1 reads SGHDT; CDR2 reads YYEEEE. The chain's CDR3 is CASSSAGVRGGNQPQHF. As DNA, the CDR3 is TGTGCCAGCAGCTCAGCAGGGGTTAGGGGAGGCAATCAGCCCCAGCATTTT. Full variable domain (outside the CDR3, taken from reference TRBV5-6 and TRBJ1-5): DAGVTQSPTHLIKTRGQQVTLRCSPKSGHDTVSWYQQALGQGPQFIFQYYEEEERQRGNFPDRFSGHQFPNYSSELNVNALLLGDSALYLCASSSAGVRGGNQPQHFGDGTRLSIL.

V gene TRBV6-2 or TRBV6-3 combines with J gene TRBJ2-3, with 9 bases that match TRBD2. Trimming took 0 bases from V and 5 from J; bases not matched to a gene: 6. Germline V CDR1 and CDR2: MNHEY, SVGEGT. This CDR3 is 16 amino acids long. DNA of the CDR3: TGTGCCAGCAGTTACTCGGCTAGCGGGAATGGAGATACGCAGTATTTT. It is translated as CASSYSASGNGDTQYF.